Below, 24 T cell receptor beta chains from the same sample are listed, as sequenced in a study of blood T cell repertoires in COVID-19. Data came from immunoSEQ multiplex PCR; TCRdb stores just in-frame clones and leaves some out. Here the sample spans about 100,000 clones, less than 85% being singletons. The sequenced sample consisted of peripheral blood. These receptors were collected from a woman in her 70s with active or convalescent COVID-19.

The rearrangement uses TRBV28 and TRBJ2-3; weak D call: TRBD2 (6 bases). Trimming took 6 bases from V and 6 from J, leaving 19 bases between them. Germline V gives CDR1 MDHEN, CDR2 SYDVKM. The CDR3 extends over 15 amino acids. CDR3 bases: TGTGCCAGCAGCGCATATAGCGGAGGCTCTGATACGCAGTATTTT. This encodes CASSAYSGGSDTQYF.

The chain is built from TRBV2 and TRBJ1-5; the D is unclear. Germline V lookup: CDR1 SNHLY, CDR2 FYNNEI. Trimming cost V 0 bases and J 0 bases, with 6 bases left between them. The CDR3 extends over 15 amino acids. As DNA, the CDR3 is TGTGCCAGCAGTGAAGCGCTCAGTAGCAATCAGCCCCAGCATTTT. Translating gives CASSEALSSNQPQHF.

The V call is TRBV3-1 (or the pseudogene TRBV3-2), the J call TRBJ2-1, with TRBD2 matching over 9 bases. V dropped 0 bases and J dropped 5; count of bases not matched to a gene: 5. This CDR3 is built from 16 residues. CDR1 and CDR2 from the germline V gene are LGHDT and YNNKEL (reference sequence). The CDR3 sequence is CASSQDWAGGNNEQFF. The CDR3, as DNA: TGTGCCAGCAGCCAAGATTGGGCGGGAGGGAACAATGAGCAGTTCTTC.

The rearrangement links TRBV6-5 to TRBJ2-7; weak D call: TRBD2 (5 bases). The CDR3 contains 13 residues. The germline gives CDR1 MNHEY, CDR2 SVGAGI. V lost 2 bases and J lost 2, with 7 bases in between. Written as DNA, the CDR3 is TGTGCCAGCAGTTACCCGGGGACCTACGAGCAGTACTTC. It yields the protein CASSYPGTYEQYF.

J is TRBJ1-1 and V is TRBV2; D not resolved. V was cut by 4 bases and J by 7 bases, with 10 bases left in between. Germline CDR1 reads SNHLY; CDR2 reads FYNNEI. The CDR3 is made up of 12 amino acids. The CDR3 nucleotides read TGTGCCAGCAGTGTGGTGACAATTGAAGCTTTCTTT. This codes for CASSVVTIEAFF.

The V call is TRBV11-2, the J call TRBJ1-2; D perhaps matches TRBD1 (6 bases). With 1 base removed from V and 5 bases from J, the gap between germline ends came to 8 bases. Looked up from germline, CDR1 is SGHAT and CDR2 is FQNNGV. The CDR3 runs to 13 residues. The CDR3 DNA reads TGTGCCAGCAGCTTAGCAGGGGAATATGGCTACACCTTC. This gives the protein CASSLAGEYGYTF.

V gene TRBV5-1 combines with J gene TRBJ2-2; 9 nucleotides line up with TRBD1. Germline V gene sequence: CDR1 SGHRS, CDR2 YFSETQ. Unmatched junction bases numbered 5, after V lost 4 bases and J lost 7 bases. There are 14 residues in the CDR3. For the CDR3, the DNA is TGCGCCAGCAGCGAACAGGGGGCATTCGGGGAGCTGTTTTTT. Its translation: CASSEQGAFGELFF.

The chain joins TRBV30 to TRBJ1-3; 7 bases fit TRBD1. V dropped 1 base and J dropped 5; count of bases not matched to a gene: 8. The CDR3 sequence is 15 residues long. Germline assignment: CDR1 GTSNPN and CDR2 SVGIG (reference sequence). This chain's CDR3 is CAWSDPRDRRNTIYF. The DNA for the CDR3 is TGTGCCTGGAGTGACCCCCGGGACAGACGAAACACCATATATTTT. Filled out from reference TRBV30 and TRBJ1-3, the complete variable domain reads SQTIHQWPATLVQPVGSPLSLECTVEGTSNPNLYWYRQAAGRGLQLLFYSVGIGQISSEVPQNLSASRPQDRQFILSSKKLLLSDSGFYLCAWSDPRDRRNTIYFGEGSWLTVV.

V gene TRBV24-1 combines with J gene TRBJ2-3, with 9 bases matching TRBD1. V gave up 4 bases and J gave up 3 bases; unmatched junction bases: 7. This CDR3 comprises 16 residues. Germline lookup yields CDR1 KGHDR and CDR2 SFDVKD. This CDR3 reads CATSERDRATTDTQYF. DNA for the CDR3: TGTGCCACCAGTGAGAGGGACAGGGCAACGACAGATACGCAGTATTTT.

The chain is built from TRBV19 and TRBJ2-1; 10 bases align to TRBD2. This CDR3 spans 17 amino acids. Germline V CDR1 and CDR2: LNHDA, SQIVND (reference sequence). V gave up 2 bases and J gave up 9 bases; unmatched junction bases: 13. CDR3 sequence reads: CASSILGVSGRKPEQFF. The CDR3 DNA reads TGTGCCAGTAGTATACTCGGGGTTAGCGGGAGGAAACCTGAGCAGTTCTTC.

This clone was found a few times. The J gene is TRBJ1-5, the V gene TRBV28; D gene uncertain. In germline, CDR1 is MDHEN, CDR2 SYDVKM. V lost 7 bases, J lost 3 bases, and 13 bases lay in between. The CDR3 has 14 amino acids. The CDR3 nucleotides are TGTGCCAGCACTGGCTCGAGGCCCAATCAGCCCCAGCATTTT. It specifies CASTGSRPNQPQHF.

The chain employs TRBV19 and TRBJ2-1; 9 bases agree with TRBD1. The CDR3 consists of 15 residues. CDR1 is LNHDA and CDR2 is SQIVND in the germline V gene (reference sequence). Trimming at V came to 9 bases and at J to 15 bases, leaving 21 bases not matched to a gene. The CDR3: CASYDLRDRAGRWFF. The CDR3, as DNA: TGTGCCAGCTACGACCTCCGGGACAGGGCAGGTCGTTGGTTCTTC. The full variable domain, in which reference TRBV19 and TRBJ2-1 provide the parts outside the CDR3, is DGGITQSPKYLFRKEGQNVTLSCEQNLNHDAMYWYRQDPGQGLRLIYYSQIVNDFQKGDIAEGYSVSREKKESFPLTVTSAQKNPTAFYLCASYDLRDRAGRWFFGPGTRLTVL.

The V call is TRBV28, the J call TRBJ1-2; D unclear. Trimming removed 3 bases at V and 8 bases at J, with 10 bases between. The CDR3 spans 12 residues. In germline, CDR1 is MDHEN, CDR2 SYDVKM. The CDR3 protein is CASSFAGNGYTF. The CDR3 region has the DNA TGTGCCAGCAGTTTTGCGGGGAACGGCTACACCTTC.

This clone was seen once. This chain connects TRBV4-3 to TRBJ2-3; D is undetermined. Germline V gene data show CDR1 as LGHNA and CDR2 as YSLEER. Trimming cost V 0 bases and J 0 bases, with 4 bases left between them. The CDR3 is 14 residues long. The CDR3 DNA follows: TGCGCCAGCAGCCAAGATCCTAGCACAGATACGCAGTATTTT. This translates into CASSQDPSTDTQYF.

The J gene is TRBJ2-7, the V gene TRBV5-1; perhaps TRBD1 as D (6 bases). The CDR3 has 15 residues. Per the germline V gene, CDR1 is SGHRS and CDR2 is YFSETQ. V was clipped by 4 bases and J by 0 bases, with 14 bases between them. CDR3 coding DNA: TGCGCCAGCAGCGAACGGGGACACAGCTCCTACGAGCAGTACTTC. This encodes CASSERGHSSYEQYF.

The rearrangement joins TRBV29-1 to TRBJ2-1, with 7 bases aligning to TRBD1. This CDR3 comprises 14 residues. CDR1 is SQVTM, CDR2 ANQGSEA, per germline. V was clipped by 7 bases and J by 0 bases; unmatched bases: 6. As DNA, the CDR3 is TGCAGCGCCCCTACAGGGGCCTCCTACAATGAGCAGTTCTTC. Translating it yields CSAPTGASYNEQFF.

The chain combines TRBV28 with TRBJ1-3; TRBD1 matches 9 bases. V lost 4 bases, J lost 4 bases, and 11 bases stayed unmatched. Germline CDR1 and CDR2: MDHEN and SYDVKM. The CDR3 extends over 17 amino acids. The CDR3 protein is CASSSGPDRGGGNTIYF. The CDR3 coding sequence is TGTGCCAGCAGTTCGGGACCGGACAGGGGAGGAGGAAACACCATATATTTT.

The chain couples TRBV2 to TRBJ2-2; D might be TRBD1 (6 bases). V gave up 3 bases and J gave up 6 bases, with 8 bases separating them. The CDR3 loop spans 13 amino acids. The germline gives CDR1 SNHLY, CDR2 FYNNEI. The CDR3 DNA sequence: TGTGCCAGCAGTGACAGGGGAGCCGGGGAGCTGTTTTTT. It specifies CASSDRGAGELFF.

For the CDR3, the DNA is TGCAGTGCTAGTCGTGTTGCAGGGGCTAACTATGGCTACACCTTC. Translating it yields CSASRVAGANYGYTF. The chain is built from TRBV20-1 and TRBJ1-2, with a tentative D call TRBD1 (6 bases). V was clipped by 3 bases and J by 0 bases, with 14 bases between them. CDR3 size: 15 residues. The germline V gene has CDR1 DFQATT and CDR2 SNEGSKA (reference sequence).

The rearrangement uses TRBV12-3 or TRBV12-4 and TRBJ1-6; 7 nucleotides match TRBD1. The CDR3 is made up of 13 amino acids. With V trimmed by 1 base and J by 11 bases, 2 bases remained unmatched. The CDR3 protein is CASSLGTGTPLHF. DNA for the CDR3: TGTGCCAGCAGTTTAGGGACAGGAACACCCCTCCACTTT.

This clone was counted a single time. The chain employs TRBV7-2 and TRBJ1-2, with a tentative D call TRBD1 (6 bases). CDR1 SGHTA and CDR2 FQGNSA come from the germline V gene. The germline V and J ends were trimmed by 5 bases and 4 bases, with 11 bases remaining between them. This CDR3 has 13 amino acids. CDR3 nucleotides: TGTGCCAGCAGCGCCCGGGGGGCCTATGGCTACACCTTC. It yields the protein CASSARGAYGYTF. Together with reference TRBV7-2 and TRBJ1-2, the CDR3 gives the full variable domain: GAGVSQSPSNKVTEKGKDVELRCDPISGHTALYWYRQSLGQGLEFLIYFQGNSAPDKSGLPSDRFSAERTGGSVSTLTIQRTQQEDSAVYLCASSARGAYGYTFGSGTRLTVV.

The rearrangement joins TRBV5-1 to TRBJ1-1, with a weak D call TRBD1 (6 bases). Trimming cost V 4 bases and J 0 bases, with 16 bases left between them. This CDR3 has 16 residues. Germline CDR1 is SGHRS and CDR2 is YFSETQ. CDR3 nucleotides: TGCGCCAGCAGCCCGGACAGTTTATCCGTGAACACTGAAGCTTTCTTT. Amino acids: CASSPDSLSVNTEAFF.

This chain links TRBV19 with TRBJ1-1; 8 bases map to TRBD1. The CDR3 sequence is 16 residues long. J lost 5 bases, V lost 3 bases, and 11 bases had no gene match. Germline V gives CDR1 LNHDA, CDR2 SQIVND (reference sequence). The CDR3 nucleotides read TGTGCCAGTAGTATCCCCCTCGCCAGGGGGCGTACTGAAGCTTTCTTT. As protein: CASSIPLARGRTEAFF. The full variable domain, its missing parts supplied by reference TRBV19 and TRBJ1-1, is DGGITQSPKYLFRKEGQNVTLSCEQNLNHDAMYWYRQDPGQGLRLIYYSQIVNDFQKGDIAEGYSVSREKKESFPLTVTSAQKNPTAFYLCASSIPLARGRTEAFFGQGTRLTVV.

The chain couples TRBV11-2 to TRBJ2-1; D possibly corresponds to TRBD2 (5 bases). V lost 5 bases to trimming and J lost 4 bases, with 12 bases between them. Germline-derived CDR1 and CDR2 are SGHAT and FQNNGV. The CDR3 extends over 14 amino acids. DNA for the CDR3: TGTGCCAGCAGCCCCACCTCGGGGTACAATGAGCAGTTCTTC. The encoded protein is CASSPTSGYNEQFF.